In its sample, the clone carrying this TCR beta chain was seen a few times. The antigen remains unidentified. The sample originates from a study of Graves' ophthalmopathy and Graves' hyperthyroidism. Across the study: Peripheral blood samples were taken at initial diagnosis, before any treatment.

This CDR3 has 14 amino acids. V gave up 4 bases and J gave up 2 bases, with 9 bases separating them. Whole-study findings and limits: Detected in blood as well were most expanded thyroid clonotypes with frequency above 0.001. The model achieved over 60% sensitivity and under 75% specificity for ophthalmopathy progression.

CDR3 regions of TCR beta were amplified from RNA transcripts. An initial RT-PCR round employing HTBI primers preceded a second-round multiplex PCR. TCRdb processed the multiplex PCR reads anew with MiXCR; each CDR3 protein has one entry. This repertoire shows under 350,000 distinct CDR3 sequences, 17% found once; its top ten account for approximately 13%. Ineligible for inclusion were patients with other autoimmune diseases, uncontrolled infections, pregnancy or lactation. This TCR was recovered from an adult man with Graves' ophthalmopathy. The chain has TRBV12-3 or TRBV12-4 and TRBJ1-5; D might be TRBD1 (5 bases). Sequencing was performed on peripheral blood. Here the CDR3 DNA reads TGTGCCAGCAGTTCGGGACGGCGCAATCAGCCCCAGCATTTT. Translating gives CASSSGRRNQPQHF.